This T cell receptor beta chain is drawn from a study of blood T cells in healthy people across ages. Germline CDR1 is SGHTA and CDR2 is FQGNSA. Trimming shortened V by 5 bases and J by 3 bases, and 14 bases separated the two germline ends. The CDR3 runs to 14 residues. The second PCR ran roughly 6 to 11 cycles with a sample-barcoded 5' primer and J-beta primers. TCRdb redid the calling of the 5' RACE reads with MiXCR, one entry per CDR3 protein. The repertoire holds 1.5 million to 2 million distinct CDR3 sequences, 28% seen once, with approximately 7.7% in the top ten. The chain has TRBV7-2 and TRBJ2-7; no clear D gene. Sequenced material: blood. This TCR derives from a woman aged 30 to 39 in good health. CDR3 sequence (DNA): TGTGCCAGCAGCGGCCCAGGCTTCGGCTACGAGCAGTACTTC. Translation gives CASSGPGFGYEQYF. Complete variable domain (other parts from reference TRBV7-2 and TRBJ2-7): GAGVSQSPSNKVTEKGKDVELRCDPISGHTALYWYRQSLGQGLEFLIYFQGNSAPDKSGLPSDRFSAERTGGSVSTLTIQRTQQEDSAVYLCASSGPGFGYEQYFGPGTRLTVT.